The present T cell receptor (beta chain) was sequenced within a study of blood T cell repertoires in COVID-19. Turning to the study itself: Specimens from acute and convalescent COVID-19 originated in the United States, Italy and Spain. Sources were T cells, B-cell-depleted T cells, or PBMCs; the material itself was cDNA or gDNA.

The authors' processing: Cell counts per sample came from amplifying reference gene primers. Measured with immunoSEQ multiplex PCR; TCRdb has only the in-frame clones, and not every one. V, J and clone size are those of that table, while D and trimming were read from the DNA. The data contain a few hundred thousand clones, around 90% of them seen just once; the ten biggest clones take up nearly 6.5%. The sequencing input was peripheral blood. The sequence came from a man aged 18-30 years who had recovered from COVID-19.

The CDR3 sequence is CASSLQGRERFTEAFF. CDR3 nucleotides: TGTGCCAGCAGTTTACAGGGCAGGGAAAGGTTCACTGAAGCTTTCTTT. This chain uses TRBV6-5 with TRBJ1-1, with TRBD1 as a possible D gene (6 bases). The V end was cut by 4 bases, the J end by 4 bases, with 19 bases between. The CDR3 consists of 16 residues. Germline V lookup: CDR1 MNHEY, CDR2 SVGAGI.